The 27 T cell receptor beta chains below were found in one sample sequenced in a study of neoadjuvant anti-PD-1 for oral cavity cancer. Time point defined: after neoadjuvant nivolumab, at surgical resection. Only in-frame clones appear in the TCRdb table, and some are missing; sequencing was by immunoSEQ multiplex PCR. The repertoire includes 55,000 to 75,000 clones, less than 90% of them detected once, and around 2.7% sits in the top ten. This specimen was PBMCs, taken after nivolumab (anti-PD-1) treatment. The receptors come from a person aged 35-79 years with oral cavity squamous cell carcinoma.

The chain recombines TRBV10-3 with TRBJ2-7; D ambiguous. The germline V gene has CDR1 ENHRY and CDR2 SYGVKD. The CDR3 spans 12 residues. V shed 6 bases and J shed 1 base, with 7 bases lying between them. In DNA, the CDR3 is TGTGCCATCAGCACGGAGTCCTACGAGCAGTACTTC. Protein sequence: CAISTESYEQYF.

This clone was detected only once. J is TRBJ2-7 and V is TRBV6-1; 7 bases line up with TRBD1. This CDR3 has 14 residues. The J segment lost 2 bases and the V segment lost 3 bases, leaving 4 bases of the junction unmatched. Germline CDR1 MNHNS, CDR2 SASEGT. The CDR3 here is CASSEGDRAYEQYF. CDR3 nucleotides: TGTGCCAGCAGTGAGGGAGACAGGGCCTACGAGCAGTACTTC.

This clone was counted between two and nine times. The chain couples TRBV6-1 to TRBJ2-7; TRBD2 agrees at 7 bases. V dropped 10 bases and J dropped 0; count of bases not matched to a gene: 6. Germline V gene data show CDR1 as MNHNS and CDR2 as SASEGT. The CDR3 spans 13 residues. CDR3 DNA: TGTGCCACCCAAGCGGGAACCTCCTACGAGCAGTACTTC. It codes for CATQAGTSYEQYF.

The chain links TRBV9 to TRBJ1-2; no firm D call. Germline V gene sequence: CDR1 SGDLS, CDR2 YYNGEE. The CDR3 spans 16 residues. V was shortened by 3 bases and J by 4 bases, with 19 bases between the two germline ends. CDR3 sequence reads: CASSEDSPVSTYGYTF. CDR3 sequence (DNA): TGTGCCAGCAGCGAAGATTCGCCAGTTTCAACCTATGGCTACACCTTC.

This chain connects TRBV19 to TRBJ1-1, with TRBD1 matching over 8 bases. Germline V gives CDR1 LNHDA, CDR2 SQIVND (reference sequence). The CDR3 spans 15 residues. With V trimmed by 6 bases and J by 1 base, 7 bases remained unmatched. The CDR3 spells CASRETGTGNTEAFF. The CDR3 DNA sequence: TGTGCCAGTAGAGAAACCGGGACAGGGAACACTGAAGCTTTCTTT.

The J gene is TRBJ2-3, the V gene TRBV29-1; 13 nucleotides match TRBD2. Germline V gene sequence: CDR1 SQVTM, CDR2 ANQGSEA. The CDR3 is made up of 14 amino acids. Losses at the gene ends were 8 bases for V and 3 bases for J; bases not matched to a gene: 5. The CDR3 reads CSTRTSGSTDTQYF. The CDR3 DNA sequence: TGCAGCACAAGGACTAGCGGGAGTACAGATACGCAGTATTTT.

The CDR3 nucleotides read TGCAGCGTTGGTGGACTAGCGGGGTACAATGAGCAGTTCTTC. Translation: CSVGGLAGYNEQFF. The chain uses TRBV29-1 and TRBJ2-1; 12 nucleotides match TRBD2. The ends lost 4 bases at V and 4 bases at J; junction bases unmatched: 2. The germline gives CDR1 SQVTM, CDR2 ANQGSEA. The CDR3 contains 14 residues.

The chain links TRBV19 to TRBJ1-2; D uncertain. V was shortened by 3 bases and J by 4 bases, with 12 bases between the two germline ends. Germline CDR1 and CDR2: LNHDA and SQIVND (reference sequence). The CDR3 contains 14 residues. The CDR3 region has the DNA TGTGCCAGTAGTATCTCCACGGCGGGCTATGGCTACACCTTC. Translating it yields CASSISTAGYGYTF.

A note on this clone: One junction end does not reproduce the germline sequence, and a read error may be involved. V and J are TRBV6-6 and TRBJ2-7; D call uncertain. Germline V CDR1 and CDR2: MNHNY, SVGAGI (reference sequence). This CDR3 has 11 residues. This CDR3 reads CVSSSSYEQYF. The DNA of the CDR3 is TGTGTCAGCAGCTCATCCTACGAGCAGTACTTC.

The chain joins TRBV11-1 to TRBJ2-7; no definite D call. Germline V gene lookup returns CDR1 SGHAT and CDR2 FQDESV (reference sequence). The CDR3 extends over 12 amino acids. V lost 3 bases to trimming and J lost 5 bases, with 8 bases between them. CDR3 bases: TGTGCCAGCAGCTTGAACGCAAACGAGCAGTACTTC. Translation: CASSLNANEQYF.

The chain employs TRBV27 and TRBJ2-7, with D maybe TRBD2 (6 bases). Trimming removed 7 bases at V and 5 bases at J, with 15 bases between. From germline, CDR1 is MNHEY and CDR2 SMNVEV (reference sequence). The CDR3 sequence is 13 residues long. Here the CDR3 DNA reads TGTGCCAGCATGATGAGGTGGAGGGACGAGCAGTACTTC. Encoded protein: CASMMRWRDEQYF.

The rearrangement joins TRBV10-3 to TRBJ1-2, with 9 bases matching TRBD1. The CDR3 extends over 15 amino acids. Germline V gene sequence: CDR1 ENHRY, CDR2 SYGVKD. V gave up 5 bases and J gave up 3 bases; unmatched junction bases: 7. The CDR3, as DNA: TGTGCCATCAGTACCACAGGGGGCCTCGACTATGGCTACACCTTC. It encodes CAISTTGGLDYGYTF.

The chain is built from TRBV6-5 and TRBJ2-1, with 13 bases fitting TRBD2. This CDR3 has 14 residues. Per the germline V gene, CDR1 is MNHEY and CDR2 is SVGAGI. Germline trimming cut 4 bases from V and 8 bases from J; bases unmatched to any gene: 2. CDR3 loop: CASSFGLAGDEQFF. CDR3 sequence (DNA): TGTGCCAGCAGTTTCGGACTAGCGGGGGATGAGCAGTTCTTC.

Only one count was recorded for this clone. The J gene is TRBJ1-3, the V gene TRBV7-9, with a tentative D call TRBD1 (5 bases). The V end was cut by 3 bases, the J end by 1 base, with 10 bases between. Germline CDR1 and CDR2: SEHNR and FQNEAQ (reference sequence). This CDR3 has 15 residues. The CDR3 here is CASSLRGPSGNTIYF. CDR3 bases: TGTGCCAGCAGCTTGCGGGGACCTTCTGGAAACACCATATATTTT. Drawing the rest from reference TRBV7-9 and TRBJ1-3, the complete variable domain is DTGVSQNPRHKITKRGQNVTFRCDPISEHNRLYWYRQTLGQGPEFLTYFQNEAQLEKSRLLSDRFSAERPKGSFSTLEIQRTEQGDSAMYLCASSLRGPSGNTIYFGEGSWLTVV.

The CDR3 loop reads CASSTGPGGETQYF. CDR3 coding DNA: TGCGCCAGCAGCACGGGACCGGGAGGAGAGACCCAGTACTTC. The chain carries TRBV5-1 and TRBJ2-5; 7 nucleotides align to TRBD2. Germline V gene data show CDR1 as SGHRS and CDR2 as YFSETQ. Losses at the gene ends were 4 bases for V and 4 bases for J; bases not matched to a gene: 7. The CDR3 extends over 14 amino acids.

The V call is TRBV4-2, the J call TRBJ2-1, with 12 bases lining up with TRBD1. Unmatched junction bases numbered 7, after V lost 7 bases and J lost 9 bases. There are 14 residues in the CDR3. Looked up from germline, CDR1 is LGHNA and CDR2 is YNFKEQ. The CDR3 DNA sequence: TGTGCCAGCAAGGTGGGACAGGGGGCAATTGAGCAGTTCTTC. Protein: CASKVGQGAIEQFF.

The chain is built from TRBV10-3 and TRBJ2-5; the match to TRBD1 covers 7 bases. The V gene end was trimmed by 0 bases and the J gene end by 1 base; junction bases not matched to a gene: 2. The CDR3 loop spans 15 amino acids. Germline CDR1 reads ENHRY; CDR2 reads SYGVKD. The CDR3 spells CAISESTGIQETQYF. In nucleotides, the CDR3 is TGTGCCATCAGTGAGTCGACAGGGATCCAAGAGACCCAGTACTTC.

The chain uses TRBV2 and TRBJ1-2; 8 nucleotides align to TRBD1. In germline, CDR1 is SNHLY, CDR2 FYNNEI. The J segment lost 5 bases and the V segment lost 6 bases, leaving 14 bases of the junction unmatched. The CDR3 runs to 16 residues. CDR3 nucleotide sequence: TGTGCCAGCAGGGACAGGGCCCTCACCCGCGAATATGGCTACACCTTC. It is translated as CASRDRALTREYGYTF.

To note about this clone: The conserved closing phenylalanine or tryptophan is absent in this CDR3, likely reflecting a read error. The DNA is left out, because the CDR3 cannot be placed on it with certainty; the CDR3 is given as TCRdb lists it. The chain employs TRBV19 and TRBJ2-3; TRBD2, the table's D call, was not compared with the DNA. The CDR3 is 12 amino acids in total, end residues counted. Germline V gene sequence: CDR1 LNHDA, CDR2 SQIVND (reference sequence). The CDR3 spells CASSEAGGPVGL.

The chain recombines TRBV6-1 with TRBJ1-5, with D possibly being TRBD1 (6 bases). V was trimmed by 6 bases and J by 3 bases, leaving 15 bases between them. This CDR3 is 15 amino acids long. Germline lookup yields CDR1 MNHNS and CDR2 SASEGT. The CDR3 sequence is CASSLSTGNNQPQHF. DNA of the CDR3: TGTGCCAGCAGCCTAAGTACAGGGAACAATCAGCCCCAGCATTTT.

The CDR3 nucleotides read TGTGCCTGGAGTACTTCCGGGACCCCTCCCTACGAGCAGTACTTC. Residues: CAWSTSGTPPYEQYF. The chain is built from TRBV30 and TRBJ2-7; D tentatively reads TRBD1 or TRBD2 (5 bases each). The CDR3 consists of 15 residues. From germline, CDR1 is GTSNPN and CDR2 SVGIG (reference sequence). Trimming took off 2 bases at V and 2 bases at J, with 16 bases between the two ends.

V and J are TRBV5-1 and TRBJ1-6, with a weak D call TRBD1 (6 bases). This CDR3 comprises 13 residues. Trimming pared 0 bases from V and 8 bases from J, leaving 6 bases between. Germline V CDR1 and CDR2: SGHRS, YFSETQ. CDR3 coding DNA: TGCGCCAGCAGCTTGGGACAGGATTCACCCCTCCACTTT. Protein sequence: CASSLGQDSPLHF.

This sequence joins TRBV5-1 and TRBJ1-5; 7 nucleotides line up with TRBD1. V trimming: 2 bases; J trimming: 4 bases; junction bases outside the gene matches: 6. This CDR3 spans 15 amino acids. Per germline, CDR1 SGHRS and CDR2 YFSETQ. The CDR3: CASSLQGQANQPQHF. CDR3 sequence (DNA): TGCGCCAGCAGCTTACAAGGACAGGCTAATCAGCCCCAGCATTTT.

This chain links TRBV10-1 with TRBJ2-3; 9 bases fit TRBD1. The CDR3 contains 14 residues. Germline CDR1 and CDR2: WNHNN and SYGVQD (reference sequence). Trimming cost V 6 bases and J 5 bases; bases outside gene matches: 6. CDR3 region: CASSYRGRQDTQYF. CDR3 nucleotide sequence: TGCGCCAGCAGCTACAGGGGGCGTCAAGATACGCAGTATTTT.

This clone was seen a handful of times. This rearrangement joins TRBV6-5 to TRBJ2-5; tentatively, D is TRBD1 (6 bases). V was clipped by 6 bases and J by 4 bases, with 15 bases between them. This CDR3 spans 14 amino acids. Germline CDR1 MNHEY, CDR2 SVGAGI. CDR3 DNA: TGTGCCAGCAGCCACAGGGCGCGAGGAGAGACCCAGTACTTC. It is translated as CASSHRARGETQYF.

CDR3 bases: TGTGCCAGCAGCCAAGTGGCACGGGCAGGGGGCGCCGGCTATGGCTACACCTTC. Translation gives CASSQVARAGGAGYGYTF. V is TRBV4-2 and J is TRBJ1-2; 8 bases line up with TRBD1. Per the germline V gene, CDR1 is LGHNA and CDR2 is YNFKEQ. The CDR3 covers 18 residues. With V trimmed by 1 base and J by 4 bases, 14 bases remained unmatched.

The rearrangement joins TRBV19 to TRBJ2-1; TRBD2 matches 11 bases. V trimming: 7 bases; J trimming: 7 bases; junction bases outside the gene matches: 9. This CDR3 is 15 amino acids long. The V gene's germline CDR1 is LNHDA and CDR2 SQIVND (reference sequence). DNA of the CDR3: TGTGCCAGTATTGTAGCGGGAGGGCCTCGAAATGAGCAGTTCTTC. As protein: CASIVAGGPRNEQFF.